A selection of T cell receptor beta chains follows, all from one sample in a study of blood T cell repertoires in COVID-19. Some clones are missing from TCRdb's copy, which holds only in-frame ones; the method was immunoSEQ multiplex PCR. The sample lists 110,000 to 150,000 clones; 84% were seen once. The sequenced sample was peripheral blood. These receptors were taken from a human donor in a cohort sampled during active COVID-19. The CDR3 runs from the conserved cysteine through the conserved F or W. The D gene is left open where the match is weak. Not every row has a clone size; where given, it reads once, few, many or a size class.

D: NA; J: TRBJ2-5; size: NA; V: TRBV7-9; CDR3: CASSLERGQETQYF; DNA: TGTGCCAGCAGCTTAGAACGAGGGCAAGAGACCCAGTACTTC
D: TRBD2; J: TRBJ2-3; size: once; V: TRBV7-3; CDR3: CASSLNGGSNTADTQYF; DNA: TGTGCCAGCAGCTTAAACGGCGGGAGCAACACAGCAGATACGCAGTATTTT
D: TRBD2; J: TRBJ2-1; size: NA; V: TRBV6-2/TRBV6-3; CDR3: CASSSPGLANEQFF; DNA: TGTGCCAGCAGTTCCCCGGGACTAGCGAATGAGCAGTTCTTC
D: TRBD1; J: TRBJ1-3; size: NA; V: TRBV6-5; CDR3: CASRRQGARNTIYF; DNA: TGTGCCAGCAGAAGACAGGGGGCTCGAAACACCATATATTTT
D: NA; J: TRBJ1-1; size: NA; V: TRBV6-5; CDR3: CASSYRVTGMGTEAFF; DNA: TGTGCCAGCAGTTACCGGGTTACGGGTATGGGTACTGAAGCTTTCTTT
D: NA; J: TRBJ1-3; size: NA; V: TRBV2; CDR3: CASSPFSRNTIYF; DNA: TGTGCCAGCAGTCCATTTTCAAGAAACACCATATATTTT
D: TRBD2; J: TRBJ2-2; size: NA; V: TRBV3-1/TRBV3-2; CDR3: CASSQVAGANTGELFF; DNA: TGTGCCAGCAGCCAAGTAGCGGGAGCGAACACCGGGGAGCTGTTTTTT
D: NA; J: TRBJ2-7; size: NA; V: TRBV5-1; CDR3: CASSLDLYEQYF; DNA: TGCGCCAGCAGCCTCGACTTGTACGAGCAGTACTTC
D: TRBD1; J: TRBJ1-2; size: NA; V: TRBV7-9; CDR3: CASEPGQLYGYTF; DNA: TGTGCCAGCGAACCGGGACAGCTGTATGGCTACACCTTC
D: NA; J: TRBJ1-2; size: NA; V: TRBV27; CDR3: CASSTGNGYTF; DNA: TGTGCCAGCAGTACAGGGAATGGCTACACCTTC
D: TRBD1; J: TRBJ1-1; size: NA; V: TRBV19; CDR3: CASTVRGLEGTEAFF; DNA: TGTGCCAGTACAGTCAGGGGGTTGGAGGGCACTGAAGCTTTCTTT
D: NA; J: TRBJ2-1; size: NA; V: TRBV4-2; CDR3: CASSIQGGRVNEQFF; DNA: TGTGCCAGCAGCATTCAAGGGGGACGAGTAAATGAGCAGTTCTTC
D: NA; J: TRBJ1-2; size: once; V: TRBV6-5; CDR3: CASGGGTAGYTF; DNA: TGTGCCAGCGGGGGGGGGACGGCTGGCTACACCTTC
D: NA; J: TRBJ2-7; size: NA; V: TRBV3-1/TRBV3-2; CDR3: CASSQLSDEQYF; DNA: TGTGCCAGCAGTCAGTTGTCCGACGAGCAGTACTTC
D: NA; J: TRBJ1-6; size: few; V: TRBV19; CDR3: CASSAAFNSPLHF; DNA: TGTGCCAGTAGTGCGGCTTTTAATTCACCCCTCCACTTT
D: NA; J: TRBJ2-7; size: NA; V: TRBV19; CDR3: CASSIGVGQNYEQYF; DNA: TGTGCCAGTAGTATAGGAGTAGGACAGAACTACGAGCAGTACTTC
D: NA; J: TRBJ1-1; size: few; V: TRBV7-6; CDR3: CASSAYRVRNTEAFF; DNA: TGTGCCAGCAGCGCGTACAGAGTAAGAAACACTGAAGCTTTCTTT
D: NA; J: TRBJ1-2; size: few; V: TRBV4-2; CDR3: CASSQEISDGYTF; DNA: TGTGCCAGCAGCCAAGAAATCTCGGATGGCTACACCTTC
D: NA; J: TRBJ2-2; size: NA; V: TRBV19; CDR3: CASSSPRVGNGELFF; DNA: TGTGCCAGTAGTTCCCCGAGGGTGGGGAACGGGGAGCTGTTTTTT
D: NA; J: TRBJ2-1; size: once; V: TRBV5-5; CDR3: CASSLDWANEQFF; DNA: TGTGCCAGCAGCCTGGACTGGGCAAATGAGCAGTTCTTC
D: TRBD1; J: TRBJ2-7; size: once; V: TRBV5-4; CDR3: CASSSAGTGGYEQYF; DNA: TGTGCCAGCAGCTCCGCCGGGACAGGAGGTTACGAGCAGTACTTC
D: TRBD2; J: TRBJ2-4; size: NA; V: TRBV7-9; CDR3: CASSLVVAGENIQYF; DNA: TGTGCCAGCAGCTTAGTAGTGGCGGGGGAAAACATTCAGTACTTC
D: NA; J: TRBJ1-4; size: NA; V: TRBV12-3/TRBV12-4; CDR3: CASSSRGNEKLFF; DNA: TGTGCCAGCAGTTCGAGGGGGAATGAAAAACTGTTTTTT
D: TRBD1; J: TRBJ1-1; size: NA; V: TRBV5-4; CDR3: CASSRDRGVLTEAFF; DNA: TGTGCCAGCAGCAGGGACAGGGGAGTGCTCACTGAAGCTTTCTTT
D: NA; J: TRBJ1-1; size: NA; V: TRBV27; CDR3: CASSLGPQEGKNTEAFF; DNA: TGTGCCAGCAGTTTGGGGCCCCAGGAAGGAAAGAACACTGAAGCTTTCTTT
D: TRBD2; J: TRBJ2-1; size: NA; V: TRBV4-2; CDR3: CGTSGRENEQFF; DNA: TGTGGTACTAGCGGGAGAGAAAATGAGCAGTTCTTC
D: NA; J: TRBJ1-2; size: NA; V: TRBV7-9; CDR3: CASSLTGSGYTF; DNA: TGTGCCAGCAGCTTAACAGGGAGTGGCTACACCTTC
D: TRBD1; J: TRBJ1-3; size: NA; V: TRBV24-1; CDR3: CATSGADRGASGNTIYF; DNA: TGTGCCACCAGTGGGGCGGACAGGGGGGCCTCTGGAAACACCATATATTTT
D: TRBD2; J: TRBJ2-1; size: NA; V: TRBV6-5; CDR3: CASRNLAGGRHEQFF; DNA: TGTGCCAGCAGAAATCTAGCGGGAGGGAGGCATGAGCAGTTCTTC
D: NA; J: TRBJ2-7; size: NA; V: TRBV19; CDR3: CASSPQGVEQYF; DNA: TGTGCCAGTAGTCCTCAGGGTGTCGAGCAGTACTTC
D: TRBD1; J: TRBJ1-1; size: NA; V: TRBV28; CDR3: CASSSPLGQDRVF; DNA: TGTGCCAGCAGTTCCCCCCTAGGACAGGACAGGGTCTTT
D: NA; J: TRBJ1-2; size: once; V: TRBV6-5; CDR3: CASSPEGISGYTF; DNA: TGTGCCAGCAGTCCGGAGGGCATTTCGGGCTACACCTTC
D: TRBD2; J: TRBJ2-2; size: NA; V: TRBV3-1/TRBV3-2; CDR3: CASSQASGTSRNTGELFF; DNA: TGTGCCAGCAGCCAAGCCAGCGGGACTAGTAGGAACACCGGGGAGCTGTTTTTT
D: NA; J: TRBJ2-1; size: NA; V: TRBV27; CDR3: CASSDDNRPNEQFF; DNA: TGTGCCAGCAGTGATGACAATCGGCCTAATGAGCAGTTCTTC